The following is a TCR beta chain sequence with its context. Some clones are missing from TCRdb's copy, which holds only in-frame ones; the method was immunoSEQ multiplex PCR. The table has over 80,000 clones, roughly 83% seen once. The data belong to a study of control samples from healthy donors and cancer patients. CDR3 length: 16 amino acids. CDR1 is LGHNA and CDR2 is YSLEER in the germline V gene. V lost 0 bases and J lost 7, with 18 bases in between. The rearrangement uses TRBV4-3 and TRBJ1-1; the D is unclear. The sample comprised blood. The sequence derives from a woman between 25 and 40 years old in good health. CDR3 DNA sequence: TGCGCCAGCAGCCAAGAAATCGAATCGGCTCACCGTGAAGCTTTCTTT. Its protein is CASSQEIESAHREAFF.